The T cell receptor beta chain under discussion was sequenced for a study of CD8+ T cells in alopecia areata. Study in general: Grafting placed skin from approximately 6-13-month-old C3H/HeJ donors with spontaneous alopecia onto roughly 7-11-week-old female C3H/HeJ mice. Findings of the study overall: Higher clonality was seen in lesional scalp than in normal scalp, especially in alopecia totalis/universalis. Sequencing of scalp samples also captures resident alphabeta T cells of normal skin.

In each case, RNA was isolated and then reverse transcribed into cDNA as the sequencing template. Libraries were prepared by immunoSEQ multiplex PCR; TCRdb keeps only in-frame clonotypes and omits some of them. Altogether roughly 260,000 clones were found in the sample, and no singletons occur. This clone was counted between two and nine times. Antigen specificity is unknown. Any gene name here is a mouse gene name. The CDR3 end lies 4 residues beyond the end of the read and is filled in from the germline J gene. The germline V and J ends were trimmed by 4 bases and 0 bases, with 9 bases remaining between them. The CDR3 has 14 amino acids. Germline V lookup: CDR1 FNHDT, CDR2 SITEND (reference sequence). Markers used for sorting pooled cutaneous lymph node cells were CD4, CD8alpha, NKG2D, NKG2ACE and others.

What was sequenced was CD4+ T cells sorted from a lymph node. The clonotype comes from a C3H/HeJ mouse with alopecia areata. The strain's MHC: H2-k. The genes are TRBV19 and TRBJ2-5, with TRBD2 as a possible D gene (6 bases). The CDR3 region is CASSHGGNQDTQYF. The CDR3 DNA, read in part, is TGTGCCAGCAGTCATGGGGGTAACCAAGAC.